This T cell receptor beta chain was recovered during a study of shared clonotypes between healthy human individuals. Study-wide background: There were three CD4 naive, three CD4 memory, two CD8 naive and one CD8 memory plates per donor. The study, taken as a whole, reports: Rarefaction showed that sequencing of sorted subsets was incomplete (despite large depth). When compared with the clonotypes that were shared by all four sorted-subset donors, the non-shared clonotypes turned out to have lower generation probabilities.

Clones were read by immunoSEQ multiplex PCR, and TCRdb kept only the in-frame ones, dropping some. The table has some 2.1 million clones, 90% to 95% seen once. CDR3 length: 13 residues. Trimming pared 4 bases from V and 0 bases from J, leaving 6 bases between. Germline CDR1 and CDR2: SGHRS and YFSETQ. Points on this clone: Antigen specificity is unknown. Different DNA sequences within this sample yield the same CDR3.

This receptor was obtained from a young man in good health. The sequenced material came from naive CD4+ T cells sorted from blood. The subset is: CD45RA+ positively selected. The chain joins TRBV5-1 to TRBJ2-3; D is undetermined. The CDR3 DNA reads TGCGCCAGCAGCCCCACTAGCACAGATACGCAGTATTTT. Translation gives CASSPTSTDTQYF.